Below are 6 T cell receptor beta chains sequenced from a single sample in a study of tumor-infiltrating lymphocytes in primary liver carcinoma. Germline DNA was extracted alongside blood RNA, which was obtained from unsorted whole blood. A primer matching the constant region was used to make TCR beta cDNA from 500 to 600 ng of total RNA. A slightly modified ARM-PCR protocol with three nested multiplex PCR rounds produced these TCR beta libraries. It was with TRBV1-TRBV30 forward primers and a C-beta reverse primer that the first two PCR rounds were run, at roughly 11 cycles each. TCRdb ran MiXCR on the multiplex PCR reads and lists one entry per CDR3 protein. The table lists over 250,000 distinct CDR3 sequences, approximately 54% of them singletons. Sequences were obtained from peripheral blood. The source is a woman in her twenties or thirties with primary liver carcinoma and hepatitis B virus infection.

This clonotype was picked up many times. The chain joins TRBV6-1 to TRBJ1-5; tentative D call: TRBD1 (5 bases). This CDR3 contains 14 residues. V lost 7 bases to trimming and J lost 5 bases, with 15 bases between them. Germline loops: CDR1 MNHNS, CDR2 SASEGT. CDR3 sequence (DNA): TGTGCCAGCACGGGGGAGGCAGGGTATCAGCCCCAGCATTTT. Its translation is CASTGEAGYQPQHF.

This clonotype was observed a few times. CDR3 nucleotides: TGTGCCAGTGGCTTAGTCGATGGACAGGGTGCCAATGAGCAGTTCTTC. This translates into CASGLVDGQGANEQFF. The chain uses TRBV11-2 and TRBJ2-1, with 8 bases that match TRBD1. This CDR3 comprises 16 residues. Germline values: CDR1 SGHAT, CDR2 FQNNGV. J gave up 6 bases and V 9 bases, and 16 bases lay outside the gene matches.

V usage is TRBV6-5 and J usage is TRBJ2-7, with 7 positions matching TRBD1. This CDR3 region has 12 residues. Germline V gene lookup returns CDR1 MNHEY and CDR2 SVGAGI. CDR3 in amino acids: CTTQGDSYEQYF. The DNA for the CDR3 is TGTACCACCCAGGGGGATTCCTACGAGCAGTACTTC.

Points on this clonotype: The junction departs from the called germline gene at one end, perhaps through a read error. This chain links TRBV6-6 with TRBJ2-7; 7 nucleotides agree with TRBD2. CDR3 length: 14 residues. Per the germline V gene, CDR1 is MNHNY and CDR2 is SVGAGI (reference sequence). This chain's CDR3 is CANSTGDYSYEQYF. The DNA of the CDR3 is TGTGCCAACAGTACGGGGGACTACTCCTACGAGCAGTACTTC.

Of note for this clonotype: Being one base from a much bigger clone, this may be a read error. The V call is TRBV6-5, the J call TRBJ2-1, with TRBD2 identical over 10 bases. The CDR3 runs 15 residues. The V gene end was trimmed by 6 bases and the J gene end by 12 bases; junction bases not matched to a gene: 14. The germline V gene has CDR1 MNHEY and CDR2 SVGAGI. CDR3 nucleotide sequence: TGTGCCAGCAGCTCAATAGCGGGAGGCCTCTATGTGCAGTTCTTC. It translates to CASSSIAGGLYVQFF.

The J gene is TRBJ2-3, the V gene TRBV14, with unresolved D. Matching the DNA end better, TRBJ1-5 makes the J call doubtful. The CDR3 contains 17 residues. Per the germline V gene, CDR1 is SGHDN and CDR2 is FVKESK. The CDR3 DNA reads as TGTGCCAGCAGCCAACGGCTAGCGGGAGGGCGCACAGATACGCAGCATTTT. Its protein is CASSQRLAGGRTDTQHF.